This TCR beta chain emerged from a study of PD-1 blockade in classical Hodgkin lymphoma. Study conclusions and caveats: Relapsed/refractory patients reportedly had lower baseline diversity than newly diagnosed patients. In CD4+ cells, TCR diversity went up significantly by C4D1, but in CD8+ cells it did not. Repertoire differences lack defined causes, possibly disease activity or prior therapy.

The time point was: cycle 4 day 1 (C4D1), after less than 7 weeks of nivolumab. All patients relapsed after autologous stem cell transplantation, and brentuximab vedotin exposure varied. Each best response was a complete response, a partial response or progressive disease. The data were produced by immunoSEQ multiplex PCR, yet TCRdb's version contains in-frame clones alone and is incomplete. The repertoire consists of 50,000 to 65,000 clones, with about 90% occurring once and the leading ten covering over 9%. In the case of this clone: What it recognizes is unknown.

The ends were cut back, 2 bases at V and 8 bases at J, with 18 bases in the middle. The CDR3 consists of 15 residues. CDR1 and CDR2 (germline): SNHLY, FYNNEI. The receptor comes from a human donor with classical Hodgkin lymphoma. The chain is built from TRBV2 and TRBJ1-2; D is perhaps TRBD1 (6 bases). The sample was peripheral blood mononuclear cells (PBMCs), taken before the fourth cycle of nivolumab. The CDR3 loop reads CASSESWGGIDGYTF. CDR3 coding DNA: TGTGCCAGCAGTGAAAGTTGGGGGGGCATCGACGGCTACACCTTC.